A selection of T cell receptor beta chains follows, all from one sample in a study of cytomegalovirus exposure and HLA in healthy donors. The table came from immunoSEQ multiplex PCR; TCRdb's copy has only in-frame clones and leaves some out. The table has about 50,000 clones, about 91% seen once. Input material: PBMCs. These receptors were collected from a man aged 18 to 29 in good health and CMV-seronegative. The CDR3 runs from the conserved cysteine through the conserved F or W. Each record gives: V gene, D gene, clone size, J gene, CDR3 DNA, CDR3 protein. D genes are given only for firm matches. Rows may omit the clone size; those that give it use once, few, many or a size class.

v_call: TRBV5-1
d_call: .
clone_size: once
j_call: TRBJ1-2
cdr3_nt: TGCGCCAGCAGCTTGCACAGGGTGAGCTATGGCTACACCTTC
cdr3_aa: CASSLHRVSYGYTF

v_call: TRBV13
d_call: .
clone_size: .
j_call: TRBJ2-1
cdr3_nt: TGTGCCAGCAGCTTAGGCCACTCCCTTCGGAATGAGCAGTTCTTC
cdr3_aa: CASSLGHSLRNEQFF

v_call: TRBV30
d_call: .
clone_size: .
j_call: TRBJ2-2
cdr3_nt: TGTGCCTGGAGCGACACCGGGGAGCTGTTTTTT
cdr3_aa: CAWSDTGELFF

v_call: TRBV30
d_call: .
clone_size: .
j_call: TRBJ2-7
cdr3_nt: TGTGCCTGGAGGATGTACGCGTCCAGGGTAGGCTCCTACGAGCAGTACTTC
cdr3_aa: CAWRMYASRVGSYEQYF

v_call: TRBV2
d_call: TRBD2
clone_size: .
j_call: TRBJ2-3
cdr3_nt: TGTGCCAGCAGTGATAGCGGGGAGACAGATACGCAGTATTTT
cdr3_aa: CASSDSGETDTQYF

v_call: TRBV14
d_call: .
clone_size: .
j_call: TRBJ2-1
cdr3_nt: TGTGCCAGCAGCCAGACGGGCAATGAGCAGTTCTTC
cdr3_aa: CASSQTGNEQFF

v_call: TRBV4-1
d_call: .
clone_size: .
j_call: TRBJ1-4
cdr3_nt: TGCGCCAGCAGCCAAGAGGGGGGGTTCGATGAAAAACTGTTTTTT
cdr3_aa: CASSQEGGFDEKLFF

v_call: TRBV6-1
d_call: .
clone_size: .
j_call: TRBJ1-3
cdr3_nt: TGTGCCAGCACCTTTCTTCGGGGTTCTGGAAACACCATATATTTT
cdr3_aa: CASTFLRGSGNTIYF

v_call: TRBV27
d_call: TRBD1
clone_size: .
j_call: TRBJ2-7
cdr3_nt: TGTGCCAGCAGTTTCTCGACAGGGGGAACGGACGAGCAGTACTTC
cdr3_aa: CASSFSTGGTDEQYF

v_call: TRBV19
d_call: .
clone_size: .
j_call: TRBJ2-7
cdr3_nt: TGTGCCAGTAGTATGCGGGGAGACGAGCAGTACTTC
cdr3_aa: CASSMRGDEQYF

v_call: TRBV5-1
d_call: .
clone_size: .
j_call: TRBJ2-5
cdr3_nt: TGCGCCAGCAGCTTTTCGGGGGTCAACCAAGAGACCCAGTACTTC
cdr3_aa: CASSFSGVNQETQYF

v_call: TRBV15
d_call: .
clone_size: .
j_call: TRBJ2-6
cdr3_nt: TGTGCCACCAGCAGAGATAGGCAGGGAGGAACTCTGGTCTCTGTGGCCAACGTCCTGACTTTC
cdr3_aa: CATSRDRQGGTLVSVANVLTF

v_call: TRBV19
d_call: TRBD2
clone_size: .
j_call: TRBJ2-4
cdr3_nt: TGTGCCAGTACCCCTCGTGGGAGCGGGAGTGGGGCCAAAAACATTCAGTACTTC
cdr3_aa: CASTPRGSGSGAKNIQYF

v_call: TRBV7-6
d_call: .
clone_size: .
j_call: TRBJ2-5
cdr3_nt: TGTGCCAGCAGCTTAGTACTAGGATGGGAGACCCAGTACTTC
cdr3_aa: CASSLVLGWETQYF

v_call: TRBV7-8
d_call: TRBD1
clone_size: .
j_call: TRBJ1-5
cdr3_nt: TGTGCCAGCAGCTTGCGGACAGGGAGGAATCAGCCCCAGCATTTT
cdr3_aa: CASSLRTGRNQPQHF

v_call: TRBV19
d_call: .
clone_size: few
j_call: TRBJ2-7
cdr3_nt: TGTGCCAGTAGCCGGAGGGTCGGCGAGCAGTACTTC
cdr3_aa: CASSRRVGEQYF

v_call: TRBV28
d_call: .
clone_size: .
j_call: TRBJ2-7
cdr3_nt: TGTGCCAGCAGTTTAGGACTCCGGGCCTCTTTTACCACCTACGAGCAGTACTTC
cdr3_aa: CASSLGLRASFTTYEQYF

v_call: TRBV9
d_call: TRBD2
clone_size: .
j_call: TRBJ2-4
cdr3_nt: TGTGCCAGCAGCGCCCACGGGGGGGGTTTGTCTGGCAAAAACATTCAGTACTTC
cdr3_aa: CASSAHGGGLSGKNIQYF

v_call: TRBV18
d_call: .
clone_size: .
j_call: TRBJ2-5
cdr3_nt: TGTGCCAGCTCGATGGCCGCTGCGGGAGAGACCCAGTACTTC
cdr3_aa: CASSMAAAGETQYF

v_call: TRBV19
d_call: TRBD1
clone_size: .
j_call: TRBJ2-6
cdr3_nt: TGTGCCACCACGGGACAGGTTTTGCGCTCTGGGGCCAACGTCCTGACTTTC
cdr3_aa: CATTGQVLRSGANVLTF

v_call: TRBV19
d_call: .
clone_size: once
j_call: TRBJ1-2
cdr3_nt: TGTGCCAGTACTTTATATAGGGGTGCTGGCTACACCTTC
cdr3_aa: CASTLYRGAGYTF

v_call: TRBV7-8
d_call: .
clone_size: .
j_call: TRBJ2-7
cdr3_nt: TGTGCCAGCAGCTTAGTGGCACCATCAACCTACGAGCAGTACTTC
cdr3_aa: CASSLVAPSTYEQYF

v_call: TRBV19
d_call: TRBD1
clone_size: .
j_call: TRBJ2-1
cdr3_nt: TGTGCCAGTAGTATAGATCGAACGGACAGGGGGCCAATGGGCAATGAGCAGTTCTTC
cdr3_aa: CASSIDRTDRGPMGNEQFF

v_call: TRBV5-5
d_call: TRBD2
clone_size: .
j_call: TRBJ2-3
cdr3_nt: TGTGCCAGCAGCTTTCAGGCGGGAGGTAGCACAGATACGCAGTATTTT
cdr3_aa: CASSFQAGGSTDTQYF

v_call: TRBV18
d_call: TRBD1
clone_size: .
j_call: TRBJ2-7
cdr3_nt: TGTGCCAGCTCACGGCCCGGGACAGGAGCCCCCTACGAGCAGTACTTC
cdr3_aa: CASSRPGTGAPYEQYF

v_call: TRBV27
d_call: TRBD2
clone_size: .
j_call: TRBJ2-1
cdr3_nt: TGTGCCAGCAGTGGGGGGGATCTCGACAATGAGCAGTTCTTC
cdr3_aa: CASSGGDLDNEQFF

v_call: TRBV9
d_call: TRBD2
clone_size: .
j_call: TRBJ2-1
cdr3_nt: TGTGCCAGCAGCGCAAGAGCTAGCGGGAGAGGCGATGAGCAGTTCTTC
cdr3_aa: CASSARASGRGDEQFF